This T cell receptor beta chain was obtained from a study of control samples from healthy donors and cancer patients. Generated by immunoSEQ multiplex PCR, the TCRdb table keeps only in-frame clones and is missing some. This sample has 120,000 or so clones; around 92% occur once, and the top ten carry approximately 0.58%. There are 17 residues in the CDR3. Germline lookup yields CDR1 LGHDT and CDR2 YNNKEL (reference sequence). Germline trimming cut 0 bases from V and 3 bases from J; bases unmatched to any gene: 8. This clonotype originated in a man aged 80 or over with head and neck cancer. Sequenced sample: PBMCs. V gene TRBV3-1 (or the pseudogene TRBV3-2) combines with J gene TRBJ1-3, with 7 positions matching TRBD1. CDR3: CASSQERGLGGGNTIYF. CDR3 sequence (DNA): TGTGCCAGCAGCCAAGAGAGGGGGCTTGGTGGTGGAAACACCATATATTTT.